Reported below is one T cell receptor beta chain. Its antigen target is currently unknown. Nothing much larger sits one base from this clone, and base qualities are not available. RNA was extracted using the RNeasy kit, and roughly 0.5 to 1 microgram was reverse transcribed with random hexamers. TCR beta CDR3 regions were amplified with the immunoSEQ multiplex PCR assay covering 54 Vbeta and 13 Jbeta segments. Bias from PCR amplification was corrected by using a synthetic template baseline for primer optimization and for computational correction. Turning to the authors' computational methods: Only productive sequences were kept, with reads annotated to V, D and J genes according to IMGT and analyzed in immunoSEQ Analyzer. Clonality was computed as one minus Shannon entropy normalized by log2 of the number of productive unique sequences. For each patient and control, public and private clones were evaluated within the 100 most prevalent clones. A clone was defined as Susac-specific if it was absent from the healthy and MS cohorts, from over a thousand published viral clones and from other ImmuneACCESS disease sequences. TCRdb reprocessed the public reads (quality trimming at Q25 with fastp, clone calling with MiXCR) and kept in-frame beta chains. Duplicate CDR3 protein sequences are folded into a single record with the most common DNA and genes. In this record, the V and J calls reflect TCRdb's handling and not the investigators' own analysis. A total of roughly 250,000 distinct CDR3 sequences appear in this sample, approximately 95% of them only once. The leading ten clones occupy roughly 0.1% of the sample.

The data originate from a study of CD8 T cells in Susac syndrome (dated by TCRdb to about 2019). About the study as a whole: Among the Susac syndrome patients who were sequenced, clinically active disease was present in five or six and clinical remission was observed in fewer than 10. Repertoire sequencing was used to test whether CD8+ T cell activation and differentiation in Susac syndrome was antigen driven. Susac syndrome patients were therapy-naive, on corticosteroids (some also receiving IVIg), or on IVIg alone at blood withdrawal.

The paper's findings and limits, for the study overall: The CD4+ T cell repertoire of patients with Susac syndrome showed no detectable clonal expansion. The TCR sequencing and HLA analysis was acknowledged to have included a relatively small number of individuals.

Peripheral blood CD8+ and CD4+ T cells from healthy donors, Susac syndrome patients and multiple sclerosis patients were profiled by high-throughput TCR beta sequencing. The Susac syndrome patients fulfilled recently defined diagnostic criteria for either definite or probable disease. Bulk CD8+ and CD4+ T cells were purified by magnetic negative isolation, whereas CD8+ TEMRA cells were enriched by FACS. Blood was drawn into EDTA tubes, processed within 24 hours, and PBMCs were isolated by density gradient centrifugation. PBMCs intended for TCR sequencing were cryopreserved in liquid nitrogen and thawed later in a water bath at 37 degrees C. The sorted or isolated CD4+, CD8+ and CD8+ TEMRA cells reached a purity of at least 90%. Material for sequencing was CD4+ T cells from PBMCs. The sequence was collected from a human donor with Susac syndrome.

The nucleotide sequence reads TGTGCCAGCAGTTTTCAGGGGACAGGGCCCCACCCCACCACAGATACGCAGTATTTT. Translated, this is CASSFQGTGPHPTTDTQYF. This sequence uses TRBV27 and TRBJ2-3, and 9 bases in between align with TRBD1. Via the germline V gene (reference sequence), CDR1 is MNHEY and CDR2 SMNVEV. Taken from cysteine to phenylalanine, the CDR3 has 19 residues. The sequence is cut down to CDR3 DNA, 57 bases in frame from base 1. Germline trimming: 3 bases from V, 2 bases from J; junction bases outside gene matches: 15.